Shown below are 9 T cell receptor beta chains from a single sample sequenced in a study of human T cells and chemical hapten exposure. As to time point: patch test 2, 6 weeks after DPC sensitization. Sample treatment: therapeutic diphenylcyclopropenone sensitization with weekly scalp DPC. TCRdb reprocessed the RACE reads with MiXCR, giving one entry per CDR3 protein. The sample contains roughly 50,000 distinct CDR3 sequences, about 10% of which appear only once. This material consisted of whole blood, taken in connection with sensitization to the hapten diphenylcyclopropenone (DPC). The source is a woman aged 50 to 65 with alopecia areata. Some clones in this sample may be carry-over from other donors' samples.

This chain's CDR3 is CASSPRTSRQYF. DNA of the CDR3: TGTGCCAGCAGCCCGCGGACTAGCAGGCAGTATTTT. The chain couples TRBV3-1 to TRBJ2-3; 8 bases are a match to TRBD2. CDR3 length equals 12 residues. Germline CDR1 reads LGHDT; CDR2 reads YNNKEL (reference sequence). With V trimmed by 4 bases and J by 11 bases, 5 bases remained unmatched.

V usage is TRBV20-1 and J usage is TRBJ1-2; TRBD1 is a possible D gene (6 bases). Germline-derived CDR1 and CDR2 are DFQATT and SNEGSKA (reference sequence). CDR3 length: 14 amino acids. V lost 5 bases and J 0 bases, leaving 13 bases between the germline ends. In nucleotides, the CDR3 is TGCAGTGCTGATGACAGGTCCACTAACTATGGCTACACCTTC. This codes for CSADDRSTNYGYTF.

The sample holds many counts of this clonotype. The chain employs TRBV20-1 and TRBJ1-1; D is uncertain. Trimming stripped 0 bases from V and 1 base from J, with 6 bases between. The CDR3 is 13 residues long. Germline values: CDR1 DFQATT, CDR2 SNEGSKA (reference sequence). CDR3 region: CSARDQQNTEAFF. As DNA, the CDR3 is TGCAGTGCTAGAGATCAACAGAACACTGAAGCTTTCTTT.

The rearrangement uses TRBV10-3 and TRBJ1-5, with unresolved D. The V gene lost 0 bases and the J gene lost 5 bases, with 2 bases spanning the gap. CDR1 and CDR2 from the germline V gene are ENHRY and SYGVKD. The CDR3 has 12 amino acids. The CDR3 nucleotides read TGTGCCATCAGTGAGTCGGATCAGCCCCAGCATTTT. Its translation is CAISESDQPQHF.

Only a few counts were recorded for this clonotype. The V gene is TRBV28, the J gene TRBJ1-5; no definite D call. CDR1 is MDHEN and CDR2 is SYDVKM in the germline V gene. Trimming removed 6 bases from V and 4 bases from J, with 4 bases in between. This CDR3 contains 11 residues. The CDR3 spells CASRDNQPQHF. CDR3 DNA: TGTGCCAGCAGAGATAATCAGCCCCAGCATTTT.

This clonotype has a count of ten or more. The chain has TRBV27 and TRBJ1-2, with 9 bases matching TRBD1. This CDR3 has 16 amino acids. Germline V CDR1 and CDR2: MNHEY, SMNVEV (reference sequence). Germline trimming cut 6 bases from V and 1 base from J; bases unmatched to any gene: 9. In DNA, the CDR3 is TGTGCCAGCAGGGGCCCCTACAGGGGGCGTAACTATGGCTACACCTTC. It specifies CASRGPYRGRNYGYTF.

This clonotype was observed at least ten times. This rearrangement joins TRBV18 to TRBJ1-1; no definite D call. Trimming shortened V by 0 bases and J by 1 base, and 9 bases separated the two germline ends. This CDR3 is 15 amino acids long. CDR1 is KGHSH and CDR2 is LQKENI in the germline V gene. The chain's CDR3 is CASSPPERANTEAFF. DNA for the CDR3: TGTGCCAGCTCACCACCCGAGCGGGCGAACACTGAAGCTTTCTTT.

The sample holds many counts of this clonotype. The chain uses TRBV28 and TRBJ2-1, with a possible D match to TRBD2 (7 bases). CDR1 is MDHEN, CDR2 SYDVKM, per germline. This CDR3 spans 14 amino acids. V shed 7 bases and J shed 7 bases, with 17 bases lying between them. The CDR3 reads CASIGGAGRNEQFF. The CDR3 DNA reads TGTGCCAGCATAGGGGGAGCGGGACGAAATGAGCAGTTCTTC.

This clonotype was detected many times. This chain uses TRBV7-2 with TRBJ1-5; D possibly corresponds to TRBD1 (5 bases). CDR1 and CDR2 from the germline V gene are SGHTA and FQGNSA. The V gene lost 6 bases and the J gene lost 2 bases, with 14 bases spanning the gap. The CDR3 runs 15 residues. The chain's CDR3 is CASSSRGLRNQPQHF. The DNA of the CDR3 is TGTGCCAGCAGTTCCCGGGGACTGCGCAATCAGCCCCAGCATTTT.